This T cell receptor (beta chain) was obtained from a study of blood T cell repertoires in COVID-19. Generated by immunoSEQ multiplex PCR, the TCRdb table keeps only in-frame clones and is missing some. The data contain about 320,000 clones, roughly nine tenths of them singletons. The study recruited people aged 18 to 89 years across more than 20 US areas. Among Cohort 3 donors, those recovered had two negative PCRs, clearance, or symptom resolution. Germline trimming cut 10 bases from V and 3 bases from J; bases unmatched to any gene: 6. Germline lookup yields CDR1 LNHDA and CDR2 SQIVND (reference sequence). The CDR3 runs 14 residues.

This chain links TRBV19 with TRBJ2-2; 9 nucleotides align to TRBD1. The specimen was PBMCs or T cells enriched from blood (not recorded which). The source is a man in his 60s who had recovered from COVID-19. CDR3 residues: CATGQGHDTGELFF. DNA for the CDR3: TGTGCCACCGGACAGGGGCATGACACCGGGGAGCTGTTTTTT.